The clone carrying this T cell receptor (beta chain) was seen more than once but under ten times. PCR was performed a second time for about 7 to 11 cycles using a sample-barcoded 5' primer and a J-beta primer mix. From the 5' RACE reads, TCRdb called clonotypes with MiXCR, one entry per CDR3 protein. The data show approximately 800,000 distinct CDR3 sequences, with over 45% seen just once and around 22% held by the top ten. CDR3 size: 14 residues. After removal of 3 bases from V and 6 bases from J, the junction contained 5 bases not matched to a gene. These data come from a study of blood T cells in healthy people across ages.

The sequenced sample was blood. The sequence was obtained from a man aged 30 to 39 in good health. The V call is TRBV12-3 or TRBV12-4, the J call TRBJ1-1; 9 nucleotides agree with TRBD1. The CDR3 DNA follows: TGTGCCAGCAGTTTCGGGACAGGGCCACCTGAAGCTTTCTTT. Its protein product is CASSFGTGPPEAFF.